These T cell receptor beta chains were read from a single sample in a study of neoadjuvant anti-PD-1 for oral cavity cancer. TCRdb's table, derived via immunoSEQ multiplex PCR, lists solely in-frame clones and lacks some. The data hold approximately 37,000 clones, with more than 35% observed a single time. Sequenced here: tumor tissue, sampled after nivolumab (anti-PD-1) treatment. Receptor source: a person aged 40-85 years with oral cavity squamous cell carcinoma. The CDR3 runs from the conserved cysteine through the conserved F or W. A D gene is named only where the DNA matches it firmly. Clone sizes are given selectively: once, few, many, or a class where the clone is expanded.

CDR3aa: CASSHLTGTAFF
CDR3nt: TGTGCCAGCAGCCACCTGACAGGGACTGCTTTCTTT
j_gene: TRBJ1-1
d_gene: TRBD1
v_gene: TRBV14
abundance: -

CDR3aa: CASSFPGHLNTEAFF
CDR3nt: TGTGCCAGCAGCTTTCCGGGACACCTGAACACTGAAGCTTTCTTT
j_gene: TRBJ1-1
d_gene: -
v_gene: TRBV7-9
abundance: many

CDR3aa: CASKGEAGGPSSQVSYNEQFF
CDR3nt: TGTGCCAGCAAGGGGGAAGCGGGAGGGCCATCCTCCCAAGTCTCCTACAATGAGCAGTTCTTC
j_gene: TRBJ2-1
d_gene: TRBD2
v_gene: TRBV28
abundance: few

CDR3aa: CASSLIVFANTGELFF
CDR3nt: TGTGCCAGCAGCTTGATAGTGTTCGCGAACACCGGGGAGCTGTTTTTT
j_gene: TRBJ2-2
d_gene: -
v_gene: TRBV7-8
abundance: -

CDR3aa: CASSPQAGAGTDTQYF
CDR3nt: TGCGCCAGCAGCCCTCAGGCAGGGGCAGGCACAGATACGCAGTATTTT
j_gene: TRBJ2-3
d_gene: -
v_gene: TRBV4-1
abundance: -

CDR3aa: CASSSEYGETQYF
CDR3nt: TGCGCCAGCAGCTCCGAGTATGGAGAGACCCAGTACTTC
j_gene: TRBJ2-5
d_gene: -
v_gene: TRBV5-1
abundance: few

CDR3aa: CASSQGGQSAGYTF
CDR3nt: TGCGCCAGCAGCCAAGGGGGACAGTCAGCTGGCTACACCTTC
j_gene: TRBJ1-2
d_gene: TRBD1
v_gene: TRBV4-1
abundance: -

CDR3aa: CASSWSDLSTGELFF
CDR3nt: TGTGCCAGCAGCTGGAGCGACCTTAGCACCGGGGAGCTGTTTTTT
j_gene: TRBJ2-2
d_gene: -
v_gene: TRBV11-2
abundance: few

CDR3aa: CASSLQGVGSYGYTF
CDR3nt: TGTGCCAGCAGCCTACAGGGGGTTGGAAGCTATGGCTACACCTTC
j_gene: TRBJ1-2
d_gene: TRBD1
v_gene: TRBV6-1
abundance: -

CDR3aa: CASSLGQGGSGNTIYF
CDR3nt: TGTGCCAGCAGTTTGGGACAGGGAGGCTCTGGAAACACCATATATTTT
j_gene: TRBJ1-3
d_gene: TRBD1
v_gene: TRBV28
abundance: few

CDR3aa: CAWSVGGGYTF
CDR3nt: TGTGCCTGGAGTGTAGGAGGTGGCTACACCTTC
j_gene: TRBJ1-2
d_gene: -
v_gene: TRBV30
abundance: few

CDR3aa: CASSWSGRSYGYTF
CDR3nt: TGTGCCAGCAGTTGGTCGGGCAGATCCTATGGCTACACCTTC
j_gene: TRBJ1-2
d_gene: -
v_gene: TRBV6-5
abundance: -

CDR3aa: CASSLRGGEDEQFF
CDR3nt: TGTGCCAGCAGCTTAAGGGGGGGCGAAGATGAGCAGTTCTTC
j_gene: TRBJ2-1
d_gene: -
v_gene: TRBV11-2
abundance: -

CDR3aa: CASTDRDRNTIYF
CDR3nt: TGTGCCTCCACGGACAGGGACAGAAACACCATATATTTT
j_gene: TRBJ1-3
d_gene: TRBD1
v_gene: TRBV30
abundance: -

CDR3aa: CASSLGPQNTEAFF
CDR3nt: TGTGCCAGCAGTTTGGGGCCGCAGAACACTGAAGCTTTCTTT
j_gene: TRBJ1-1
d_gene: -
v_gene: TRBV28
abundance: -

CDR3aa: CASSLRTGDEQYF
CDR3nt: TGTGCCAGCAGCTTAAGGACAGGGGACGAGCAGTACTTC
j_gene: TRBJ2-7
d_gene: TRBD1
v_gene: TRBV7-7
abundance: -

CDR3aa: CASSLAVSLTGTDTQYF
CDR3nt: TGTGCCAGCAGCTTGGCCGTGAGTCTGACCGGCACAGATACGCAGTATTTT
j_gene: TRBJ2-3
d_gene: -
v_gene: TRBV5-6
abundance: many

CDR3aa: CASSLTGMDNQPQHF
CDR3nt: TGTGCCAGCAGTTTAACAGGGATGGACAATCAGCCCCAGCATTTT
j_gene: TRBJ1-5
d_gene: -
v_gene: TRBV27
abundance: -

CDR3aa: CASKGQLNTEAFF
CDR3nt: TGTGCCAGCAAAGGACAGTTAAACACTGAAGCTTTCTTT
j_gene: TRBJ1-1
d_gene: -
v_gene: TRBV6-1
abundance: -

CDR3aa: CASSQDLVWAGTKADTQYF
CDR3nt: TGCGCCAGCAGCCAAGATTTAGTGTGGGCCGGGACAAAAGCAGATACGCAGTATTTT
j_gene: TRBJ2-3
d_gene: -
v_gene: TRBV4-1
abundance: -

CDR3aa: CASSSSPGQGTTIYF
CDR3nt: TGTGCCAGCAGCTCCTCGCCGGGACAGGGAACCACCATATATTTT
j_gene: TRBJ1-3
d_gene: TRBD1
v_gene: TRBV7-6
abundance: -

CDR3aa: CASSQADRGGYGYTF
CDR3nt: TGTGCCAGCAGCCAAGCCGACAGGGGAGGGTATGGCTACACCTTC
j_gene: TRBJ1-2
d_gene: TRBD1
v_gene: TRBV4-2
abundance: few

CDR3aa: CASTRSRNTGELFF
CDR3nt: TGTGCCAGCACTCGAAGCAGGAACACCGGGGAGCTGTTTTTT
j_gene: TRBJ2-2
d_gene: -
v_gene: TRBV6-1
abundance: -

CDR3aa: CASSLATSSGFNEQFF
CDR3nt: TGTGCCAGCAGCTTAGCCACATCAAGCGGGTTCAATGAGCAGTTCTTC
j_gene: TRBJ2-1
d_gene: -
v_gene: TRBV7-6
abundance: medium-sized

CDR3aa: CASSLRASGRAYQETQYF
CDR3nt: TGTGCCAGCAGCTTAAGGGCTAGCGGGAGGGCCTACCAAGAGACCCAGTACTTC
j_gene: TRBJ2-5
d_gene: TRBD2
v_gene: TRBV11-2
abundance: -

CDR3aa: CASSEASYEQYF
CDR3nt: TGTGCCAGCAGTGAAGCTTCCTACGAGCAGTACTTC
j_gene: TRBJ2-7
d_gene: -
v_gene: TRBV6-1
abundance: many

CDR3aa: CASRVTMNTEAFF
CDR3nt: TGTGCCAGCAGGGTGACGATGAACACTGAAGCTTTCTTT
j_gene: TRBJ1-1
d_gene: -
v_gene: TRBV2
abundance: many

CDR3aa: CASSYPNVRSAHF
CDR3nt: TGTGCCAGCAGTTACCCAAACGTACGATCGGCGCATTTT
j_gene: TRBJ1-5
d_gene: -
v_gene: TRBV6-5
abundance: -

CDR3aa: CASSLDRNQPQHF
CDR3nt: TGTGCCAGCAGCTTGGACAGGAATCAGCCCCAGCATTTT
j_gene: TRBJ1-5
d_gene: -
v_gene: TRBV5-4
abundance: -

CDR3aa: CASSSNPGQETQYF
CDR3nt: TGTGCCAGCAGTTCTAACCCGGGCCAAGAGACCCAGTACTTC
j_gene: TRBJ2-5
d_gene: -
v_gene: TRBV11-2
abundance: -

CDR3aa: CAWSVSLGGQPQHF
CDR3nt: TGTGCCTGGAGTGTATCCCTTGGGGGCCAGCCCCAGCATTTT
j_gene: TRBJ1-5
d_gene: -
v_gene: TRBV30
abundance: few

CDR3aa: CASSLFPSGPYEQYF
CDR3nt: TGTGCCAGCAGCTTATTTCCTAGCGGACCCTACGAGCAGTACTTC
j_gene: TRBJ2-7
d_gene: TRBD2
v_gene: TRBV7-3
abundance: -

CDR3aa: CAISVNRGQGETQYF
CDR3nt: TGTGCCATCAGCGTCAACAGGGGGCAGGGAGAGACCCAGTACTTC
j_gene: TRBJ2-5
d_gene: TRBD1
v_gene: TRBV10-3
abundance: few

CDR3aa: CASSLQETQYF
CDR3nt: TGTGCCAGCAGCTTACAAGAGACCCAGTACTTC
j_gene: TRBJ2-5
d_gene: -
v_gene: TRBV7-2
abundance: -

CDR3aa: CASSLDSSGNTIYF
CDR3nt: TGTGCCAGCAGCTTAGACAGCTCTGGAAACACCATATATTTT
j_gene: TRBJ1-3
d_gene: -
v_gene: TRBV11-2
abundance: -

CDR3aa: CASSRPSAGTGELFF
CDR3nt: TGTGCCAGCAGCCGACCCAGCGCGGGCACCGGGGAGCTGTTTTTT
j_gene: TRBJ2-2
d_gene: -
v_gene: TRBV28
abundance: once

CDR3aa: CASSLGPPGTEAFF
CDR3nt: TGTGCCAGCAGCCTGGGTCCCCCGGGCACTGAAGCTTTCTTT
j_gene: TRBJ1-1
d_gene: -
v_gene: TRBV6-1
abundance: many

CDR3aa: CASSVGGESGELFF
CDR3nt: TGTGCCAGCAGCGTAGGCGGAGAATCCGGGGAGCTGTTTTTT
j_gene: TRBJ2-2
d_gene: -
v_gene: TRBV9
abundance: -

CDR3aa: CASSAIWNTEAFF
CDR3nt: TGTGCCAGCAGCGCTATTTGGAACACTGAAGCTTTCTTT
j_gene: TRBJ1-1
d_gene: -
v_gene: TRBV6-1
abundance: -

CDR3aa: CASSQEGRGRREEQYF
CDR3nt: TGCGCCAGCAGCCAAGAAGGTAGGGGCCGCCGAGAAGAGCAGTACTTC
j_gene: TRBJ2-7
d_gene: -
v_gene: TRBV4-1
abundance: -

CDR3aa: CATDSRGGASYGYTF
CDR3nt: TGTGCCACCGATTCACGGGGGGGCGCAAGCTATGGCTACACCTTC
j_gene: TRBJ1-2
d_gene: -
v_gene: TRBV6-6
abundance: few

CDR3aa: CASSFGHSNTEAFF
CDR3nt: TGTGCCAGCAGTTTCGGCCATTCCAACACTGAAGCTTTCTTT
j_gene: TRBJ1-1
d_gene: -
v_gene: TRBV6-5
abundance: few

CDR3aa: CASSLAAAGQETQYF
CDR3nt: TGTGCCAGCAGCTTGGCTGCAGCGGGACAAGAGACCCAGTACTTC
j_gene: TRBJ2-5
d_gene: TRBD2
v_gene: TRBV5-4
abundance: once

CDR3aa: CASSVGTGSGGETQYF
CDR3nt: TGTGCCAGCAGCGTAGGCACTGGTAGCGGGGGGGAGACCCAGTACTTC
j_gene: TRBJ2-5
d_gene: TRBD2
v_gene: TRBV9
abundance: -

CDR3aa: CASSYFDRSGVGFF
CDR3nt: TGTGCCAGCAGTTACTTCGACAGGTCCGGGGTAGGTTTCTTT
j_gene: TRBJ1-1
d_gene: -
v_gene: TRBV6-6
abundance: few

CDR3aa: CASSSSNGELFF
CDR3nt: TGCGCCAGCAGCTCCTCAAACGGGGAGCTGTTTTTT
j_gene: TRBJ2-2
d_gene: -
v_gene: TRBV5-1
abundance: few

CDR3aa: CASSQEGETQYF
CDR3nt: TGTGCCAGCAGCCAGGAGGGGGAGACCCAGTACTTC
j_gene: TRBJ2-5
d_gene: -
v_gene: TRBV7-9
abundance: many

CDR3aa: CATSRTGAVEQYF
CDR3nt: TGTGCCACCAGCAGGACAGGGGCGGTCGAGCAGTACTTC
j_gene: TRBJ2-7
d_gene: TRBD1
v_gene: TRBV7-6
abundance: -

CDR3aa: CAWSQGRGGGLFF
CDR3nt: TGTGCCTGGAGTCAAGGCAGGGGGGGAGGCCTGTTTTTT
j_gene: TRBJ1-4
d_gene: TRBD1
v_gene: TRBV30
abundance: -

CDR3aa: CASSALHGANQPQHF
CDR3nt: TGTGCCAGCAGTGCGTTACACGGGGCCAATCAGCCCCAGCATTTT
j_gene: TRBJ1-5
d_gene: -
v_gene: TRBV6-4
abundance: -

CDR3aa: CASSETGPQHF
CDR3nt: TGTGCCAGCAGTGAAACAGGGCCCCAGCATTTT
j_gene: TRBJ1-5
d_gene: -
v_gene: TRBV6-1
abundance: many

CDR3aa: CAAGGLAGGLGTDTQYF
CDR3nt: TGTGCCGCGGGGGGACTAGCGGGAGGATTGGGCACAGATACGCAGTATTTT
j_gene: TRBJ2-3
d_gene: TRBD2
v_gene: TRBV30
abundance: many

CDR3aa: CASRLDRVGEQYF
CDR3nt: TGCGCCAGCAGATTGGACAGGGTAGGCGAGCAGTACTTC
j_gene: TRBJ2-7
d_gene: TRBD1
v_gene: TRBV5-1
abundance: many

CDR3aa: CASSLHSDRGRAYSPLHF
CDR3nt: TGTGCCAGCAGCTTACATTCCGACAGGGGGCGAGCCTATTCACCCCTCCACTTT
j_gene: TRBJ1-6
d_gene: TRBD1
v_gene: TRBV11-2
abundance: -

CDR3aa: CASSPSPGTGELFF
CDR3nt: TGTGCCAGCAGCCCGAGTCCCGGGACCGGGGAGCTGTTTTTT
j_gene: TRBJ2-2
d_gene: -
v_gene: TRBV6-4
abundance: many

CDR3aa: CASSSYYSLGEREAYEQYF
CDR3nt: TGTGCCAGCAGCTCCTATTACTCCCTCGGAGAGCGGGAGGCCTACGAGCAGTACTTC
j_gene: TRBJ2-7
d_gene: TRBD2
v_gene: TRBV11-2
abundance: -

CDR3aa: CASSYRTGGPLGYTF
CDR3nt: TGTGCCAGCAGTTACCGGACAGGGGGGCCCCTAGGCTACACCTTC
j_gene: TRBJ1-2
d_gene: TRBD1
v_gene: TRBV6-5
abundance: -

CDR3aa: CASSLGRAEQYF
CDR3nt: TGCGCCAGCAGCTTGGGCAGGGCCGAGCAGTACTTC
j_gene: TRBJ2-7
d_gene: -
v_gene: TRBV5-1
abundance: few